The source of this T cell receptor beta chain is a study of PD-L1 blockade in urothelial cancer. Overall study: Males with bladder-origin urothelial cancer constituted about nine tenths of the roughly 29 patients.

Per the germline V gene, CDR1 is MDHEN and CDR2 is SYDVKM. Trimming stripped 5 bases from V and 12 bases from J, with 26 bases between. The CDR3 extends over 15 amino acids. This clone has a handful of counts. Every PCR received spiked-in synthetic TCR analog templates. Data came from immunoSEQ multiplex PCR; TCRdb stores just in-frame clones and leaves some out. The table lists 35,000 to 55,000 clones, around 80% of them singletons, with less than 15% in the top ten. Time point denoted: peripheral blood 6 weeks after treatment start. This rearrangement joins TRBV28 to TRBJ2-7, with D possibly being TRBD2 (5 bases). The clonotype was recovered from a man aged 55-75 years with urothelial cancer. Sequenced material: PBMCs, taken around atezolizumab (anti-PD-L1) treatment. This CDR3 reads CASSVNSNLEARRYF. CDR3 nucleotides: TGTGCCAGCAGTGTCAACTCAAACTTGGAGGCGCGTAGGTACTTC.